Listed below are T cell receptor beta chains from one sample, sequenced in a study of T cell repertoires in cytomegalovirus infection. These receptors are not linked to any known antigen. MiXCR, applied by TCRdb to the reads, yields one record per CDR3 protein. The table shows 100,000 to 150,000 distinct CDR3 sequences, with 20% to 30% occurring only once. The sequenced sample was PBMCs, sequenced either directly or after in vitro stimulation (not recorded which). The source is a human donor in good health (CMV status not recorded). Some clones in this sample may be carry-over from other donors' samples. Each CDR3 is given without its conserved first and last residue. Fields, in order: V gene, clone size, CDR3 protein. Some rows mark clone size as missing; the rest say once, few, many or name a class of expanded clone.

>TRBV29-1|-
SVPTGINGYT
>TRBV7-2|many
ASSLAVLAGPGGANVLT
>TRBV7-2|-
ASSPGQGGEGEQF
>TRBV7-8|few
ASSRLLAGGIEQF
>TRBV7-2|many
ASTELTSGRETQY
>TRBV7-6|many
ASSSDPYDQPQH
>TRBV6-2/TRBV6-3|-
ASSYRVRTGELF
>TRBV7-6|few
ASSLGPDQY
>TRBV4-1|few
ASSQETGMNTEAF
>TRBV19|few
ASGTSGSTLGNEQF
>TRBV7-6|-
ASSLATSGRSGYEQY
>TRBV7-2|few
ASSSPGKSYEQY
>TRBV7-9|many
ASSLASGSEFSGPSYNEQF
>TRBV10-3|-
AISGTGGPEAF
>TRBV6-2/TRBV6-3|-
ASSGRGLGNQPQH
>TRBV7-2|-
ASSPFGDTQY
>TRBV9|-
ASSDTTGGAYGYT
>TRBV19|-
ASSIGTGGHYGYT
>TRBV7-2|many
ASSLGYSQGPQH
>TRBV28|-
ASSFGTGGFYEQY
>TRBV7-8|many
ASSLVASGRAIAKNIQY
>TRBV7-2|many
ASSLWSYRGQQY
>TRBV4-1|-
ASSPRGDSGATYNEQF
>TRBV5-1|few
ASSLGMGTELSEKLF
>TRBV2|-
ASSATSGRYIQY
>TRBV6-2/TRBV6-3|-
ASSQGLAGVVGQF
>TRBV7-8|many
ASSRSGTQETQY